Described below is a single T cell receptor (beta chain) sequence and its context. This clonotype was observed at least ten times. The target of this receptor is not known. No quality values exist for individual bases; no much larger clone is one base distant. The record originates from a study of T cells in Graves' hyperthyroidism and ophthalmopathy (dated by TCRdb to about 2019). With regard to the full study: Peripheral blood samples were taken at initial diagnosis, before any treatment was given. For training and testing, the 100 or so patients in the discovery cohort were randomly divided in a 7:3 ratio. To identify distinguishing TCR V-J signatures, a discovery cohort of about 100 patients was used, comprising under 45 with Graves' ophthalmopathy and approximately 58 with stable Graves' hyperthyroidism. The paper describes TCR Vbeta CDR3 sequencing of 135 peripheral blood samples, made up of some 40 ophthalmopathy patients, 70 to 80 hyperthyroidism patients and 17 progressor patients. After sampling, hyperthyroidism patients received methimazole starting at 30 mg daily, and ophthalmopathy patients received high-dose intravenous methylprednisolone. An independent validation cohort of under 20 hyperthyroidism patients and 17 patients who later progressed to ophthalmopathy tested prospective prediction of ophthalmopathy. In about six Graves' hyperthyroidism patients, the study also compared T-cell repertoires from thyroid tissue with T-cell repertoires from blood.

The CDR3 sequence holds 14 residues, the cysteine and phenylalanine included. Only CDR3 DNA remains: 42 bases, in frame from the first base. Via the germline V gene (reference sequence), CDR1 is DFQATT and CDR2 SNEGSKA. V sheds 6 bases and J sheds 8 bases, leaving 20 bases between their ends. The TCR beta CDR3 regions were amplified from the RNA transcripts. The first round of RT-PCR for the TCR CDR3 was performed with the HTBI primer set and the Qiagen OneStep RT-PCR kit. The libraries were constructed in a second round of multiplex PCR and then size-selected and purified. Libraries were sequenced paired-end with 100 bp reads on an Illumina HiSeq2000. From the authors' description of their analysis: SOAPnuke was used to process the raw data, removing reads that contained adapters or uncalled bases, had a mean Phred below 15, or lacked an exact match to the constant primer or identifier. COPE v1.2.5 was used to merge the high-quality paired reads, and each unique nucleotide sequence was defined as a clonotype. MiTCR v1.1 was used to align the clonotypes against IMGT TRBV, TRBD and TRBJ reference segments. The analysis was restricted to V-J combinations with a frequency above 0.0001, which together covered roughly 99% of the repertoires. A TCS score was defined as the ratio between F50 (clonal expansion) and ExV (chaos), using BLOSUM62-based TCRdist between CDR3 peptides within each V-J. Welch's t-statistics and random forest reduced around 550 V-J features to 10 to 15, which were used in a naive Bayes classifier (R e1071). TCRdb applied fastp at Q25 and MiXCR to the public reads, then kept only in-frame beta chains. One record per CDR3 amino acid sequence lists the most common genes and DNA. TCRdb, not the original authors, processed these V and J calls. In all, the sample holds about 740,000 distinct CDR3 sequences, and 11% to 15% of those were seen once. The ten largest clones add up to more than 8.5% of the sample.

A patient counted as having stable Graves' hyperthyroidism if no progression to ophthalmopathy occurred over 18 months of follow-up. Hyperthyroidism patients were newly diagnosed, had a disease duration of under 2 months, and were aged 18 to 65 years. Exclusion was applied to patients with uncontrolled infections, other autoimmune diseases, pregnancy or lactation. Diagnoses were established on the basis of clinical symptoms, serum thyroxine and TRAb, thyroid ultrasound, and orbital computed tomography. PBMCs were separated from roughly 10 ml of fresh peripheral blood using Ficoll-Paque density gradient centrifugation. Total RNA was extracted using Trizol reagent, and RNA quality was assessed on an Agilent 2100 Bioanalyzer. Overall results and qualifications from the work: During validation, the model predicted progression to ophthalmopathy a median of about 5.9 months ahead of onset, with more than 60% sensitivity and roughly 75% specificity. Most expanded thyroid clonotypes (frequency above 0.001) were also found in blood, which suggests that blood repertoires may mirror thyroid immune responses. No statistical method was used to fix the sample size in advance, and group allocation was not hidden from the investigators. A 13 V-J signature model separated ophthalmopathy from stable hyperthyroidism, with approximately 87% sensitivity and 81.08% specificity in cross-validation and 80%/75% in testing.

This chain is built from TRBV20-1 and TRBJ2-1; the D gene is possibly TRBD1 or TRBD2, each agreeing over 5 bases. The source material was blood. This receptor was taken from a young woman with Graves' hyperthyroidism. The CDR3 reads CSARRRAIRDEQFF. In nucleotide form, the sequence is TGCAGTGCCCGGAGGAGAGCTATCAGGGATGAGCAGTTCTTC.